The 29 T cell receptor beta chains below all came from one sample that was sequenced in a study of OX40 agonist ivuxolimab in advanced cancers. Libraries were prepared by immunoSEQ multiplex PCR; TCRdb keeps only in-frame clonotypes and omits some of them. The sample consists of tens of thousands of clones, 88% of them appearing once. Sequencing was performed on CD4+ or CD8+ T cells sorted from blood, taken in a trial of the OX40 agonist ivuxolimab. The receptors stem from an adult with an advanced solid tumor such as melanoma, head and neck, liver or kidney cancer.

V usage is TRBV27 and J usage is TRBJ2-7, with a tentative D call TRBD2 (5 bases). The V gene's germline CDR1 is MNHEY and CDR2 SMNVEV (reference sequence). CDR3 length: 12 residues. Deletions cut 5 bases from V and 7 bases from J, with 12 bases between. The CDR3 loop reads CASSAGLTEQYF. The CDR3 bases are TGTGCCAGCAGTGCGGGCCTTACAGAGCAGTACTTC.

This clone came up once. The chain links TRBV19 to TRBJ1-5; no clear D gene. With 1 base removed from V and 4 bases from J, the gap between germline ends came to 8 bases. Per germline, CDR1 LNHDA and CDR2 SQIVND (reference sequence). The CDR3 spans 14 residues. The CDR3 here is CASSIVPGNQPQHF. DNA of the CDR3: TGTGCCAGTAGTATAGTGCCGGGGAATCAGCCCCAGCATTTT.

V gene TRBV4-1 combines with J gene TRBJ1-5; 8 bases align to TRBD1. Germline loops: CDR1 MGHRA, CDR2 YSYEKL. The CDR3 loop spans 17 amino acids. Germline trimming cut 0 bases from V and 0 bases from J; bases unmatched to any gene: 4. Here the CDR3 DNA reads TGCGCCAGCAGCCAAGAACCGGGACAGGTTAGCAATCAGCCCCAGCATTTT. Protein sequence: CASSQEPGQVSNQPQHF.

This rearrangement joins TRBV6-5 to TRBJ2-5; TRBD2 might be the D (5 bases). Trimming removed 6 bases at V and 1 base at J, with 12 bases between. Germline assignment: CDR1 MNHEY and CDR2 SVGAGI. The CDR3 contains 14 residues. The CDR3 DNA follows: TGTGCCAGCAGCAGGACTCCCTCCCAAGAGACCCAGTACTTC. This encodes CASSRTPSQETQYF.

The chain carries TRBV25-1 and TRBJ2-7; D not resolved. CDR3 length equals 13 residues. V lost 1 base and J lost 2, with 6 bases in between. Germline CDR1 and CDR2: MGHDK and SYGVNS. CDR3 DNA: TGTGCCAGCAGTGAATTGAACGCCTACGAGCAGTACTTC. Protein sequence: CASSELNAYEQYF.

The gene calls are TRBV29-1 and TRBJ1-4; D remains ambiguous. Deletions cut 0 bases from V and 0 bases from J, with 8 bases between. Germline CDR1 and CDR2: SQVTM and ANQGSEA. The CDR3 sequence is 15 residues long. The CDR3 bases are TGCAGCGTTGAAGATATCAGATCAACTAATGAAAAACTGTTTTTT. Translation gives CSVEDIRSTNEKLFF.

The rearrangement uses TRBV29-1 and TRBJ1-2; D gene uncertain. Per germline, CDR1 SQVTM and CDR2 ANQGSEA. The CDR3 is 14 amino acids. Trimming took off 1 base at V and 4 bases at J, with 13 bases between the two ends. The CDR3 loop is CSVEASGRIYGYTF. In DNA, the CDR3 is TGCAGCGTTGAAGCAAGCGGCAGGATCTATGGCTACACCTTC.

The chain recombines TRBV4-3 with TRBJ2-1, with D possibly matching TRBD2 (5 bases). With 3 bases removed from V and 3 bases from J, the gap between germline ends came to 15 bases. This CDR3 has 16 residues. Per germline, CDR1 LGHNA and CDR2 YSLEER. The CDR3 sequence: CASSHRPEGLYNEQFF. CDR3 sequence (DNA): TGCGCCAGCAGCCATCGGCCTGAAGGACTCTACAATGAGCAGTTCTTC.

DNA of the CDR3: TGCAGCGTTAGGGAGACGGGAGGGGAGCAGTTCTTC. This translates into CSVRETGGEQFF. V gene TRBV29-1 combines with J gene TRBJ2-1; 8 bases fit TRBD2. This CDR3 spans 12 amino acids. Germline V gene data show CDR1 as SQVTM and CDR2 as ANQGSEA. Trimming took 5 bases from V and 10 from J; bases not matched to a gene: 7.

The rearrangement uses TRBV11-1 and TRBJ2-2; 9 bases agree with TRBD1. V shed 3 bases and J 5 bases; nucleotides not matched to a gene: 1. The CDR3 length is 14 residues. Germline V gene lookup returns CDR1 SGHAT and CDR2 FQDESV (reference sequence). CDR3 residues: CASSLGQGTGELFF. CDR3 nucleotide sequence: TGTGCCAGCAGCTTGGGACAGGGAACCGGGGAGCTGTTTTTT. The variable domain in full, with the rest retrieved from reference TRBV11-1 and TRBJ2-2, is EAEVAQSPRYKITEKSQAVAFWCDPISGHATLYWYRQILGQGPELLVQFQDESVVDDSQLPKDRFSAERLKGVDSTLKIQPAELGDSAMYLCASSLGQGTGELFFGEGSRLTVL.

The gene calls are TRBV19 and TRBJ2-1; D not certain. The CDR3 spans 15 residues. V lost 2 bases and J lost 8, with 16 bases in between. The germline gives CDR1 LNHDA, CDR2 SQIVND (reference sequence). CDR3: CASSIPRALEDEQFF. The CDR3 DNA is TGTGCCAGTAGTATACCGCGTGCCCTAGAGGATGAGCAGTTCTTC. Using reference TRBV19 and TRBJ2-1 for the parts outside the CDR3, the full variable domain is DGGITQSPKYLFRKEGQNVTLSCEQNLNHDAMYWYRQDPGQGLRLIYYSQIVNDFQKGDIAEGYSVSREKKESFPLTVTSAQKNPTAFYLCASSIPRALEDEQFFGPGTRLTVL.

The sample holds a few counts of this clone. The J gene is TRBJ2-5, the V gene TRBV4-2; D possibly corresponds to TRBD2 (5 bases). Per the germline V gene, CDR1 is LGHNA and CDR2 is YNFKEQ. V shed 4 bases and J shed 5 bases, with 17 bases lying between them. This CDR3 spans 15 amino acids. The CDR3 protein is CASSPTRGGGETQYF. The CDR3 DNA follows: TGTGCCAGCAGCCCGACACGGGGTGGCGGGGAGACCCAGTACTTC.

V is TRBV7-6 and J is TRBJ2-3; D possibly corresponds to TRBD2 (6 bases). Germline values: CDR1 SGHVS, CDR2 FNYEAQ. The V end lost 0 bases, the J end lost 3 bases, and 7 bases lay between the germline ends. The CDR3 sequence is 14 residues long. In DNA, the CDR3 is TGTGCCAGCAGCTTAGCGGGGGGAACAGATACGCAGTATTTT. Residues: CASSLAGGTDTQYF.

A remark on this clone: Other nucleotide sequences from this sample produce the same CDR3. V and J are TRBV27 and TRBJ2-7, with 7 bases fitting TRBD1. Trimming at V came to 4 bases and at J to 2 bases, leaving 2 bases not matched to a gene. The length of the CDR3 is 13 residues. In germline, CDR1 is MNHEY, CDR2 SMNVEV (reference sequence). Here the CDR3 DNA reads TGTGCCAGCAGTTGGACAGGAGCCTACGAGCAGTACTTC. It yields the protein CASSWTGAYEQYF.

The genes are TRBV11-2 and TRBJ2-7; D gene unclear. Between the trimmed V and J ends, which lost 1 base and 1 base, there was a span of 2 bases. The CDR3 is made up of 12 amino acids. The germline gives CDR1 SGHAT, CDR2 FQNNGV. For the CDR3, the DNA is TGTGCCAGCAGCTTAGCATCCTACGAGCAGTACTTC. Encoded protein: CASSLASYEQYF. The whole variable domain, filled in from reference TRBV11-2 and TRBJ2-7, reads EAGVAQSPRYKIIEKRQSVAFWCNPISGHATLYWYQQILGQGPKLLIQFQNNGVVDDSQLPKDRFSAERLKGVDSTLKIQPAKLEDSAVYLCASSLASYEQYFGPGTRLTVT.

This clone was found once. The gene calls are TRBV6-5 and TRBJ2-5, with D tentatively TRBD1 or TRBD2 (5 bases each). The V and J ends lost 4 bases and 5 bases respectively, with 11 bases between them. The CDR3 extends over 13 amino acids. Looked up from germline, CDR1 is MNHEY and CDR2 is SVGAGI. CDR3 region: CASSSYWGETQYF. CDR3 nucleotides: TGTGCCAGCAGTTCCTACTGGGGGGAGACCCAGTACTTC.

V usage is TRBV11-3 and J usage is TRBJ2-7; D is tentatively TRBD1 or TRBD2 (6 bases each). CDR1 and CDR2 from the germline V gene are SGHNT and YENEEA. The CDR3 totals 14 residues. The V and J ends lost 5 bases and 2 bases respectively, with 13 bases between them. The CDR3 is CASSPSGGAYEQYF. The CDR3 nucleotides are TGTGCCAGCAGCCCCTCCGGGGGCGCCTACGAGCAGTACTTC.

This clone was seen a single time. This chain uses TRBV27 with TRBJ1-1, with 7 positions matching TRBD1. V dropped 2 bases and J dropped 4; count of bases not matched to a gene: 7. The CDR3 length is 15 residues. CDR1 and CDR2 (germline): MNHEY, SMNVEV (reference sequence). The CDR3 bases are TGTGCCAGCAGTTTAGCCCCCTCAGGGGGCACTGAAGCTTTCTTT. Translating gives CASSLAPSGGTEAFF.

V gene TRBV7-9 combines with J gene TRBJ2-2; D not certain. The CDR3 length is 11 residues. The germline V gene has CDR1 SEHNR and CDR2 FQNEAQ (reference sequence). Trimming left V 6 bases short and J 3 bases short, with 2 bases between. The CDR3, as DNA: TGTGCCAGCAGTTACACCGGGGAGCTGTTTTTT. It codes for CASSYTGELFF. Based on the CDR3 plus reference TRBV7-9 and TRBJ2-2, the full variable domain is DTGVSQNPRHKITKRGQNVTFRCDPISEHNRLYWYRQTLGQGPEFLTYFQNEAQLEKSRLLSDRFSAERPKGSFSTLEIQRTEQGDSAMYLCASSYTGELFFGEGSRLTVL.

This clone has just one count. V gene TRBV21-1 combines with J gene TRBJ2-1; TRBD2 is the table's D call, not checked against the DNA. TRBV21-1 is tagged as a pseudogene. The CDR3 is 13 amino acids. The CDR3 sequence is CAKTTPTANEQFF. The CDR3 nucleotides are TGTGCCAAAACTACCCCTACCGCCAATGAGCAGTTCTTC.

The chain combines TRBV4-2 with TRBJ1-4; possible D gene TRBD1, 5 bases. This CDR3 has 16 residues. The V gene's germline CDR1 is LGHNA and CDR2 YNFKEQ. Deletions cut 4 bases from V and 2 bases from J, with 14 bases between. The CDR3 DNA reads TGTGCCAGCAGCCCTAGTCTGGGGACCACTAATGAAAAACTGTTTTTT. Translation gives CASSPSLGTTNEKLFF.

This rearrangement joins TRBV10-3 to TRBJ1-4; D not certain. The CDR3 runs to 15 residues. Trimming stripped 11 bases from V and 0 bases from J, with 16 bases between. Germline assignment: CDR1 ENHRY and CDR2 SYGVKD. As DNA, the CDR3 is TGTGCCGTATCACTCGGAGATTCAACTAATGAAAAACTGTTTTTT. As protein: CAVSLGDSTNEKLFF.

The chain joins TRBV4-1 to TRBJ1-2; D uncertain. Germline V gene lookup returns CDR1 MGHRA and CDR2 YSYEKL. Deletions cut 0 bases from V and 0 bases from J, with 8 bases between. The CDR3 runs 15 residues. The CDR3 DNA sequence: TGCGCCAGCAGCCAAGATTGGTTAGCTAACTATGGCTACACCTTC. Its translation is CASSQDWLANYGYTF.

The chain's CDR3 is CASSLVGTENTEAFF. For the CDR3, the DNA is TGTGCCAGCAGCTTGGTAGGGACAGAGAACACTGAAGCTTTCTTT. The rearrangement uses TRBV5-5 and TRBJ1-1; 7 bases are a match to TRBD1. With V trimmed by 0 bases and J by 1 base, 3 bases remained unmatched. CDR3 size: 15 residues. CDR1 is SGHKS, CDR2 YYEKEE, per germline (reference sequence).

This chain joins TRBV7-8 and TRBJ2-5, with 12 bases that match TRBD2. J gave up 4 bases and V 5 bases, and 8 bases lay outside the gene matches. CDR3 size: 16 residues. The V gene's germline CDR1 is SGHVS and CDR2 FQNEAQ. CDR3 in amino acids: CASSVTSGGRGETQYF. The DNA for the CDR3 is TGTGCCAGCAGCGTAACTAGCGGGGGGAGGGGAGAGACCCAGTACTTC.

The chain couples TRBV20-1 to TRBJ2-7, with a possible D match to TRBD2 (7 bases). V was shortened by 6 bases and J by 9 bases, with 15 bases between the two germline ends. CDR1 is DFQATT and CDR2 is SNEGSKA in the germline V gene (reference sequence). The length of the CDR3 is 11 residues. CDR3 sequence reads: CSARGEGLQYV. The CDR3 DNA is TGCAGTGCGAGGGGGGAGGGGTTGCAGTACGTC.

Points on this clone: A far larger clone is one nucleotide away, so this likely arose from a read error. This specimen includes other DNA sequences encoding the same CDR3. The rearrangement joins TRBV5-1 to TRBJ1-1, with D maybe TRBD1 (6 bases). Trimming cost V 4 bases and J 0 bases, with 10 bases left between them. CDR3 size: 14 residues. The V gene's germline CDR1 is SGHRS and CDR2 YFSETQ. The DNA of the CDR3 is TGCGCCAGCAGCCCGGGGGCCATGAACACTGAAGCTTTCTTT. The encoded protein is CASSPGAMNTEAFF.

The gene calls are TRBV11-2 and TRBJ2-1; the D is unclear. The CDR3 sequence is 15 residues long. Trimming left V 6 bases short and J 0 bases short, with 12 bases between. Per germline, CDR1 SGHAT and CDR2 FQNNGV. The CDR3 DNA sequence: TGTGCCAGCAGTCAGGAGCCGAGCTCCTACAATGAGCAGTTCTTC. Encoded protein: CASSQEPSSYNEQFF. The whole variable domain, remainder taken from reference TRBV11-2 and TRBJ2-1, is EAGVAQSPRYKIIEKRQSVAFWCNPISGHATLYWYQQILGQGPKLLIQFQNNGVVDDSQLPKDRFSAERLKGVDSTLKIQPAKLEDSAVYLCASSQEPSSYNEQFFGPGTRLTVL.

This clone came up once. The chain combines TRBV9 with TRBJ1-1; D ambiguous. The V end was cut by 3 bases, the J end by 0 bases, with 6 bases between. The germline CDR1 and CDR2 sequences are SGDLS and YYNGEE. The CDR3 covers 13 residues. Here the CDR3 reads CASSGVMNTEAFF. The CDR3 nucleotides read TGTGCCAGCAGCGGGGTCATGAACACTGAAGCTTTCTTT.